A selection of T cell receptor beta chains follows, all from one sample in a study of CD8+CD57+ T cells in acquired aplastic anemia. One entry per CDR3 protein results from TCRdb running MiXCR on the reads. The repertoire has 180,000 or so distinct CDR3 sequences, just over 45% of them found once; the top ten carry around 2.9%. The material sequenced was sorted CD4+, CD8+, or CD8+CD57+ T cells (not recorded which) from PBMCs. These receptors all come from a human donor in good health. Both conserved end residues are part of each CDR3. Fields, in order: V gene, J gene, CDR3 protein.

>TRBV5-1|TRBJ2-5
CASSLIGQETQYF
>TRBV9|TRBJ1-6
CASSLRLAGGNSPLHF
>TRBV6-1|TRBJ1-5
CASSGRGFDQPQHF
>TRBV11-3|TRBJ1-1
CASSPGDKKNTEAFF
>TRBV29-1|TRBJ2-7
CSVVQGGGDEQYF
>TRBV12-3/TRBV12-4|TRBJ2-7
CASSRGLRTYEQYF
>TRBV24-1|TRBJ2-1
CATRRPGAYNEQFF
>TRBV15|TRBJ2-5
CATSRDDIPETQYF
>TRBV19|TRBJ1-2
CASSDRLVGYTF
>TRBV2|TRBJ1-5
CASSGQGDQPQHF
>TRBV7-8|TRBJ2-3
CASSYRLAGADTQYF
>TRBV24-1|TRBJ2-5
CATSAPGGRETQYF
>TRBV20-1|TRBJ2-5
CSARDGETQYF
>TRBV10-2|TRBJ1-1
CASSYSKIRQANTEAFF
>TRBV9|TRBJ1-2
CARRDPGYGYTF
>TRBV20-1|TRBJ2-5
CSARLAGGSETQYF
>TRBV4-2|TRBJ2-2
CASSQDGLLTGELFF
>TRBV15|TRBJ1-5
CATSSGHGNQPQHF
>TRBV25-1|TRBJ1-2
CASSERVGAGYTF
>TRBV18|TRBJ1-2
CASTPGQGTYGYTF
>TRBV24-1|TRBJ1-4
CATSDEGAQRSTNEKLFF
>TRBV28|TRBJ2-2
CASMFGGNTGELFF
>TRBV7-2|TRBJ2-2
CASSLSTGELFF
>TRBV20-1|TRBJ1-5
CSARGGEAQPQHF
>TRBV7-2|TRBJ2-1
CASKRLADEQFF
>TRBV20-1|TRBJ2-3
CSATRTGGFTDTQYF
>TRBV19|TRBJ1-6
CASSTQGRLSPLHF
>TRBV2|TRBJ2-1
CASTRTGTNEQFF
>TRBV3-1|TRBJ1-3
CASNTGQFSGDTIYF
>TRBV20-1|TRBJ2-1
CSAARTDEQFF
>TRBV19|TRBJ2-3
CASSEQQGPTDTQYF
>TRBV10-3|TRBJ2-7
CAISETDINYEQYF
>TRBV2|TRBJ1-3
CASQQGTGNTIYF
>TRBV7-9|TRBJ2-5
CASSSKQGVEATQYF
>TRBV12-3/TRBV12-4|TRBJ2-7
CASSGDRDWDEQYF
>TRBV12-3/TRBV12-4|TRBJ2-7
CASSPGLAHEQYF
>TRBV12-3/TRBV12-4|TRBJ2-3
CASSSDGGGTQYF
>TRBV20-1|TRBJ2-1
CSARDPYNEQFF
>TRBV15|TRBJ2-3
CATSRSRLAGSRSTDTQYF
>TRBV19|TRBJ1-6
CASSARGENSPLHF
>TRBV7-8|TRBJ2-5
CAGSYSTGVETQYF
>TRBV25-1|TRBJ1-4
CASSELSVTTNEKLFF
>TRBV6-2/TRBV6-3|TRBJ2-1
CASSYGAGGQFF
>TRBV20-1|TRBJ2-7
CSARPRAFSYEQYF
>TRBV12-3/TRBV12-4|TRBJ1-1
CASTKNTEAFF
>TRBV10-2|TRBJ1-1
CASRGASRNTEAFF
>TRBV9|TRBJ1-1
CASNTHTEPEAFF
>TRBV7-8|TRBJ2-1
CASTLVAGSIYEQFF
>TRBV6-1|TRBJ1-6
CASGGGTTYNSPLHF
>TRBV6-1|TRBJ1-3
CASSESGNTIYF
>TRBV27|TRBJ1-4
CASSYGPGQGDEKLFF
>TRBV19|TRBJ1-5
CASSTSGTGLQPQHF
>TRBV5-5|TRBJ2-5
CASSTGPGVGETQYF
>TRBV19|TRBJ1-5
CASSTERNQPQHF
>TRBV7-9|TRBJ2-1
CASSLAGQKIYNEQFF
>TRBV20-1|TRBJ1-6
CSARRGGVGNSPLHF
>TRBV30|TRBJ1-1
CACVRLYTEAFF
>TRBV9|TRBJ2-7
CASSVGGTPTYEQYF
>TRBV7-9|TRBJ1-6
CASSLALRNSPLHF
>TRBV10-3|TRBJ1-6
CASSETGQAGNSPLHF